This T cell receptor (beta chain) came from a study of T cell responses to AZD1222 COVID-19 vaccine. Clones were read by immunoSEQ multiplex PCR, and TCRdb kept only the in-frame ones, dropping some. The sample includes around 160,000 clones, around 90% of them seen just once. The study's findings and limits: Nearly half of spike-specific TCRs reportedly target variant regions that are unmutated in the B.1.351 and B.1.1.7 variants. Seropositive status at baseline applied to only a handful of AZD1222 recipients.

Pooled samples include second doses given at about 4 or 12 weeks. Of note for this clone: The target antigen is unknown. This specimen includes other DNA sequences encoding the same CDR3.

The germline gives CDR1 MRHNA, CDR2 SNTAGT. V shed 3 bases and J 2 bases; nucleotides not matched to a gene: 2. This CDR3 is built from 15 residues. Sample: peripheral blood, taken 28 days after the second AZD1222 dose. V and J are TRBV6-4 and TRBJ2-1, with 9 bases lining up with TRBD2. The TCR originated in an adult who received the AZD1222 COVID-19 vaccine. CDR3 in DNA: TGTGCCAGCAGTGAATCTAGCGGGGCCTACAATGAGCAGTTCTTC. It yields the protein CASSESSGAYNEQFF.